This note documents a single T cell receptor beta chain sequence. This entry comes from a study of control samples from healthy donors and cancer patients. Profiling relied on immunoSEQ multiplex PCR, and the TCRdb table lists in-frame clones only, not all of them. The sample lists roughly 38,000 clones; around four fifths were seen once. The CDR3 runs to 15 residues. CDR1 and CDR2 (germline): SGHTA, FQGNSA. The V end lost 1 base, the J end lost 7 bases, and 14 bases lay between the germline ends. This chain joins TRBV7-2 and TRBJ2-1; D gene unclear. This sequence was found in a man in his 60s in good health. Sequencing input: blood. CDR3 amino acids: CASSLGVAILNEQFF. The DNA for the CDR3 is TGTGCCAGCAGCTTAGGGGTCGCGATTCTTAATGAGCAGTTCTTC.